A selection of T cell receptor beta chains follows, all from one sample in a study of blood T cell repertoires in COVID-19. Assay: immunoSEQ multiplex PCR; the TCRdb copy retains only in-frame clones and omits some. This sample has under 350,000 clones, with less than 85% found just once. Sequenced: peripheral blood. Every receptor here comes from a man in his sixties who had recovered from COVID-19. Both conserved end residues are part of each CDR3. The D gene is left open where the match is weak. Only some rows state a clone size, as once, few, many or a class for expanded clones.

D gene,J gene,V gene,clone size,CDR3 protein,CDR3 DNA
.,TRBJ1-6,TRBV4-1,.,CASSQSAIASSYNSPLHF,TGCGCCAGCAGCCAATCGGCTATAGCGAGCTCCTATAATTCACCCCTCCACTTT
.,TRBJ2-3,TRBV11-3,.,CASSLFGTDTQYF,TGTGCCAGCAGCTTATTCGGCACAGATACGCAGTATTTT
.,TRBJ2-3,TRBV19,.,CASKFRQVTDTQYF,TGTGCCAGTAAGTTCAGGCAGGTCACAGATACGCAGTATTTT
.,TRBJ2-7,TRBV5-6,.,CASSFSYGSYEQYF,TGTGCCAGCAGCTTTTCGTACGGGTCCTACGAGCAGTACTTC
.,TRBJ1-2,TRBV30,.,CAWSMGQLMVGYTF,TGTGCCTGGAGTATGGGGCAGTTGATGGTTGGCTACACCTTC
TRBD1,TRBJ1-1,TRBV11-1,.,CASSPTGVGTEAFF,TGTGCCAGCAGCCCGACAGGGGTAGGCACTGAAGCTTTCTTT
.,TRBJ2-2,TRBV24-1,.,CATRDGGTNTGELFF,TGTGCCACCAGAGACGGAGGAACGAACACCGGGGAGCTGTTTTTT
TRBD2,TRBJ2-5,TRBV15,.,CATSRTLGGEETQYF,TGTGCCACCAGCAGAACCCTCGGGGGGGAAGAGACCCAGTACTTC
TRBD2,TRBJ2-2,TRBV19,.,CATHGRRGTGGTGELFF,TGTGCCACCCATGGGCGCCGCGGGACCGGGGGGACCGGGGAGCTGTTTTTT
.,TRBJ1-3,TRBV5-1,few,CASSAWGESSGNTIYF,TGCGCCAGCAGCGCCTGGGGGGAGAGCTCTGGAAACACCATATATTTT
.,TRBJ2-2,TRBV28,.,CATLGGNTGELFF,TGTGCCACTTTAGGAGGGAACACCGGGGAGCTGTTTTTT
TRBD2,TRBJ2-7,TRBV3-1/TRBV3-2,.,CASSPNPGGYEQYF,TGTGCCAGCAGCCCTAACCCCGGGGGGTACGAGCAGTACTTC
.,TRBJ1-1,TRBV2,.,CASRLQAVDTEAFF,TGTGCCAGCAGACTGCAAGCGGTGGACACTGAAGCTTTCTTT
.,TRBJ2-2,TRBV9,.,CASSVATGPPMNTGELFF,TGTGCCAGCAGCGTAGCTACAGGTCCACCGATGAACACCGGGGAGCTGTTTTTT
.,TRBJ2-5,TRBV6-5,.,CASSSSSSGPGTQYF,TGTGCCAGCAGCTCCTCTAGCAGCGGTCCGGGGACCCAGTACTTC
TRBD1,TRBJ2-5,TRBV27,.,CASSLTLPRQGKTQYF,TGTGCCAGCAGTTTAACCCTCCCCCGACAGGGGAAGACCCAGTACTTC
TRBD1,TRBJ1-5,TRBV28,few,CASSPPGQGSQPQHF,TGTGCCAGCAGTCCTCCGGGACAGGGCAGTCAGCCCCAGCATTTT
TRBD2,TRBJ2-7,TRBV5-1,.,CASSQGTSVRSSYEQYF,TGCGCCAGCAGCCAGGGGACTAGCGTGAGAAGCTCCTACGAGCAGTACTTC
TRBD2,TRBJ2-2,TRBV27,.,CASSFRTSGGAGELFF,TGTGCCAGCAGTTTCCGGACTAGCGGGGGAGCCGGGGAGCTGTTTTTT
.,TRBJ2-1,TRBV7-9,.,CASLGDSPYNEQFF,TGTGCCAGCTTGGGGGACTCGCCCTACAATGAGCAGTTCTTC
TRBD2,TRBJ2-4,TRBV30,.,CAWSALRGGRAIQYF,TGTGCCTGGAGTGCCCTCCGGGGGGGTAGGGCCATTCAGTACTTC
.,TRBJ1-1,TRBV11-2,few,CASTLDIMNTEAFF,TGTGCCAGCACCTTGGACATTATGAACACTGAAGCTTTCTTT
TRBD1,TRBJ2-1,TRBV3-1/TRBV3-2,.,CASSHYRDRGKNEQFF,TGTGCCAGCAGCCACTACCGGGACAGGGGGAAAAATGAGCAGTTCTTC
.,TRBJ1-2,TRBV12-3/TRBV12-4,few,CASSLKPDYGYTF,TGTGCCAGCAGCCTCAAGCCGGACTATGGCTACACCTTC
.,TRBJ2-6,TRBV6-4,.,CASSAQGTGANVLTF,TGTGCCAGCAGCGCACAGGGAACTGGGGCCAACGTCCTGACTTTC
.,TRBJ1-5,TRBV6-5,.,CAGAHRDNQPQHF,TGTGCCGGGGCTCACAGGGATAATCAGCCCCAGCATTTT
.,TRBJ2-6,TRBV5-1,.,CASSRDGVTGANVLTF,TGCGCCAGCAGCCGGGATGGGGTAACTGGGGCCAACGTCCTGACTTTC
.,TRBJ1-2,TRBV5-6,.,CASSLDQVYGYTF,TGTGCCAGCAGCTTGGATCAGGTTTATGGCTACACCTTC
.,TRBJ2-2,TRBV5-1,many,CASSLERVPGELFF,TGCGCCAGCAGCTTGGAGAGGGTCCCCGGGGAGCTGTTTTTT
.,TRBJ1-1,TRBV3-1/TRBV3-2,.,CASSQDWGVNTEAFF,TGTGCCAGCAGCCAAGATTGGGGGGTGAACACTGAAGCTTTCTTT
TRBD2,TRBJ2-5,TRBV5-4,.,CASSPVSGRSFRTQYF,TGTGCCAGCAGCCCGGTTAGCGGGAGATCGTTCCGGACCCAGTACTTC
.,TRBJ1-4,TRBV27,.,CASRTLRGLQEKLFF,TGTGCCAGCAGAACCCTTAGGGGCCTCCAAGAAAAACTGTTTTTT
.,TRBJ2-3,TRBV14,few,CASAIGYTQYF,TGTGCCAGCGCCATCGGGTATACGCAGTATTTT
TRBD1,TRBJ1-3,TRBV19,.,CASSITGVRTSGNTIYF,TGTGCCAGTAGTATAACAGGGGTCCGAACCTCTGGAAACACCATATATTTT
.,TRBJ2-2,TRBV11-1,few,CASSLGARTGELFF,TGTGCCAGCAGCTTAGGGGCCCGGACCGGGGAGCTGTTTTTT
TRBD2,TRBJ2-1,TRBV2,.,CASRPLAGRGDEQFF,TGTGCCAGCAGACCACTAGCGGGACGGGGCGATGAGCAGTTCTTC
TRBD1,TRBJ1-2,TRBV24-1,few,CATSDHGTGGYTF,TGTGCCACCAGTGATCACGGGACAGGGGGCTACACCTTC